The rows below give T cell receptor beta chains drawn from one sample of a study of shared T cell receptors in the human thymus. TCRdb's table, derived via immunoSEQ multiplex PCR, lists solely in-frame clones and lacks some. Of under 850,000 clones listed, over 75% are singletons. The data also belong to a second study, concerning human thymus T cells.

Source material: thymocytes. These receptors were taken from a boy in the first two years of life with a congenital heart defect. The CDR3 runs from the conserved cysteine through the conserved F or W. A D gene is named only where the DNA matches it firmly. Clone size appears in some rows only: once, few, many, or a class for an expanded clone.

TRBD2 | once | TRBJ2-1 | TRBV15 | TGTGCCACCAGCCGACCCCGGGACAGGGAACCACAGGGACTAGCGGGCTACTACAATGAGCAGTTCTTC | CATSRPRDREPQGLAGYYNEQFF
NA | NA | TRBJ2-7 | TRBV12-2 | TGTGCAAGTCGCCCTTACAGCTACGAGCAGTACTTC | CASRPYSYEQYF
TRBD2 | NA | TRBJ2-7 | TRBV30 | TGTGCCTGGAGTGTACGGTTCACGACTAGCGGATCTGGGGAGCAGTACTTC | CAWSVRFTTSGSGEQYF
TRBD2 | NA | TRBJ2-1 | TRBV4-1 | TGCGCCAGCAGCCAAGGACTAGCCCCCTGGAATGAGCAGTTCTTC | CASSQGLAPWNEQFF
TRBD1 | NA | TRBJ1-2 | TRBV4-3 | TGCGCCAGCAGCCAAGAGTGGAGGAGGGACAGGCGCTCCTATGGCTACACCTTC | CASSQEWRRDRRSYGYTF
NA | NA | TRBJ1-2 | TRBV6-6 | TGTGCCAGCAGTCAAACGGGGGGCAGCTATGGCTACACCTTC | CASSQTGGSYGYTF
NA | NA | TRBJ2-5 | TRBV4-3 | TGCGCCAGCAGCCAAGACCCACCGCGCGAAGAAGAACAAGAGACCCAGTACTTC | CASSQDPPREEEQETQYF
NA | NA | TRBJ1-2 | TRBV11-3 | TGTGCCAGCAGCCCCCGAACATCCCCCTATGGCTACACCTTC | CASSPRTSPYGYTF
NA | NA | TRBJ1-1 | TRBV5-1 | TGCGCCAGCAGCCCGAGGAGGGAGGAGCCCAGGGTGGCTTTCTTT | CASSPRREEPRVAFF
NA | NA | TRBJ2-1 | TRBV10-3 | TGTGCCATCAGTGAGAAACCGAGAGTCTACAATGAGCAGTTCTTC | CAISEKPRVYNEQFF
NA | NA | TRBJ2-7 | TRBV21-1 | TGTGCCAGCAGCAAAGGGGATGGGAACACGGGGACCTACGAGCAGTACTTC | CASSKGDGNTGTYEQYF
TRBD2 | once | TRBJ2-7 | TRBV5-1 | TGCGCCAGCAGATTATCTCGGACTAGCGGGAGAGTTCCTTACGAGCAGTACTTC | CASRLSRTSGRVPYEQYF
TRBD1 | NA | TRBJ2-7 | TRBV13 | TGTGCCAGCAGCCCAGAGGGACAGGGGGACGAGCAGTACTTC | CASSPEGQGDEQYF
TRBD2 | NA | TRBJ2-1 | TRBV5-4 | TGTGCCAGCAGCCGTGGACTAGCGAATGAGCAGTTCTTC | CASSRGLANEQFF
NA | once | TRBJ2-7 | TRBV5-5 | TGTGCCAGCAGGGACTGGCCCTACGAGCAGTACTTC | CASRDWPYEQYF
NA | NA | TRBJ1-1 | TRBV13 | TGTGCCAGCAGCTTGGACTCCACAGAACCCATGAACACTGAAGCTTTCTTT | CASSLDSTEPMNTEAFF
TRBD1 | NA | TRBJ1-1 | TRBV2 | TGTGCCAGAGACAGGGGAGAAACTGAAGCTTTCTTT | CARDRGETEAFF
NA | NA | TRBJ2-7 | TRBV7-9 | TGTGCCAGCAGCCTAGAAGGGACTCGAGGCCTCTACGAGCAGTACTTC | CASSLEGTRGLYEQYF
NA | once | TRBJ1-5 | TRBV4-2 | TGTGCCAGCAGCCACCTGGGCGGGGGGCGCGGGAGCAATCAGCCCCAGCATTTT | CASSHLGGGRGSNQPQHF
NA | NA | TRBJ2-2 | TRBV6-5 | TGTGCCAGCAATTCGCGCGGCACCGGGGAGCTGTTTTTT | CASNSRGTGELFF
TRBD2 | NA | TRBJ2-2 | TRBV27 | TGTGCCAGCAGGGGACTAGCGGCGAACACCGGGGAGCTGTTTTTT | CASRGLAANTGELFF
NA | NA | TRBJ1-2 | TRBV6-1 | TGTGCCAGCAGTGAAGGTCAGGGAATTAACTATGGCTACACCTTC | CASSEGQGINYGYTF
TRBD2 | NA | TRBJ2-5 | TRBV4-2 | TGTGCCAGCAGCCAAGATCCGCGGCTAGCGGGAAGGGAGACCCAGTACTTC | CASSQDPRLAGRETQYF
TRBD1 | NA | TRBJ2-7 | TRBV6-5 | TGTGCCAGCAGCCCAGGGGGGACAGGTCCCCACGAGCAGTACTTC | CASSPGGTGPHEQYF
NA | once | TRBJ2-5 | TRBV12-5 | TGTGCTAGTGGTCCTGGACAAATCCAAGAGACCCAGTACTTC | CASGPGQIQETQYF
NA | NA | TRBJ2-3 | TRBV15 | TGTGCCACCAGCAGAGATCGCCGGGACTGTAGGTATTTT | CATSRDRRDCRYF
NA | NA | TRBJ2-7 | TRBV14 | TGTGCCAGCAGCCAAGATAGGGGTCCCTACGAGCAGTACTTC | CASSQDRGPYEQYF
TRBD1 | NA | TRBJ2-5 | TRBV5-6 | TGTGCCAGCACTCCGGGACAGGGTGACCAAGAGACCCAGTACTTC | CASTPGQGDQETQYF
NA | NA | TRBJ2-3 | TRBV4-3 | TGCGCCAGCAGCACGGGAACCACAGATACGCAGTATTTT | CASSTGTTDTQYF
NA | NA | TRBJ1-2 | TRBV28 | TGTGCCAGCAGTTTAGGGGTGATGGGAGGTCATAACTATGGCTACACCTTC | CASSLGVMGGHNYGYTF
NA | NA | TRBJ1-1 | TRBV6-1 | TGTGCCAGCAGTACCCAACAGGCGAACACTGAAGCTTTCTTT | CASSTQQANTEAFF
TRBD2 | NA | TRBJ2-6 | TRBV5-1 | TGCGCCAGCAGCTTGGCTTCGGGACTAGCGGTTCCGGGGGAAGGGGCCAACGTCCTGACTTTC | CASSLASGLAVPGEGANVLTF
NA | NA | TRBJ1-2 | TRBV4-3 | TGCGCCAGCAGCCAAGATTGGTGGGGGCGCCGGGACTATGGCTACACCTTC | CASSQDWWGRRDYGYTF
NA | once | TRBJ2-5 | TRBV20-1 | TGCAGTGCTAGAGAGGAGATGACCCAGTACTTC | CSAREEMTQYF
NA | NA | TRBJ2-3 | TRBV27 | TGTGCCAGCCCCATCGCGGCGTCAGATACGCAGTATTTT | CASPIAASDTQYF
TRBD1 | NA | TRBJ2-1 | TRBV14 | TGTGCCAGCAGCCCAGGACAGGGAAGGAAGCAGTTCTTC | CASSPGQGRKQFF
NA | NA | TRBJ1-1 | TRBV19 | TGTGCCAGTAGTCTGGAGGAGGGGAAAGCTTTCTTT | CASSLEEGKAFF
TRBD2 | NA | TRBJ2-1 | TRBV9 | TGTGCCAGCAGCCCGCGGACTAGCGGGAGTACTTACAATGAGCAGTTCTTC | CASSPRTSGSTYNEQFF
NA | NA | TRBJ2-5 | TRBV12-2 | TGTGCAAGTCGCTTAGGTACTAGCGGGCAAGAGACCCAGTACTTC | CASRLGTSGQETQYF
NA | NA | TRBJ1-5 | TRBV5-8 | TGTGCCAGCAGCCCAAGCAATCAGCCCCAGCATTTT | CASSPSNQPQHF
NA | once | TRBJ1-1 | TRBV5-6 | TGTGCCAGCGGATTGGCTATGGAGGACACTGAAGCTTTCTTT | CASGLAMEDTEAFF
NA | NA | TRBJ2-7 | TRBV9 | TGTGCCAGCAGGGGGCTCCAACCCCACGAGCAGTACTTC | CASRGLQPHEQYF
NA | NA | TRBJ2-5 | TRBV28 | TGTGCCAGCAGTCCCCACTACTCGCGGGAAGAGACCCAGTACTTC | CASSPHYSREETQYF
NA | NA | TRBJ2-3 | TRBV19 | TGTGCCAGTAATATCGGGAGCCCGTTGGATACGCAGTATTTT | CASNIGSPLDTQYF
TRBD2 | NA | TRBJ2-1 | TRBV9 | TGTGCCAGCAGCGTAGCTTCCCTAGCGGGTGGGTGGGATGAGCAGTTCTTC | CASSVASLAGGWDEQFF
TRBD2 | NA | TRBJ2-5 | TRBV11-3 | TGTGCCAGCAGCCCGAGGGAGCGGGAGGCCCTCGTGGAGACCCAGTACTTC | CASSPREREALVETQYF
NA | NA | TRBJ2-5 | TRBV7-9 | TGTGCCAGCAGCAAATGGGAGGCGACCCAGTACTTC | CASSKWEATQYF
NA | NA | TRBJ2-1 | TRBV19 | TGTGCCAGTAGTATCGGTTCGGGGGGCGGTATCTACAATGAGCAGTTCTTC | CASSIGSGGGIYNEQFF
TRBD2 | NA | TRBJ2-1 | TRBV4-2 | TGTGCCAGCAGCCCCAGGAAGCGGGGATACAATGAGCAGTTCTTC | CASSPRKRGYNEQFF
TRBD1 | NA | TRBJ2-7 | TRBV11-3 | TGTGCCAGCAGCTTAGACGCCGGGACAGGGAAGTACGAGCAGTACTTC | CASSLDAGTGKYEQYF
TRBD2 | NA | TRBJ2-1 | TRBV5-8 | TGTGCCAGCAGCTTTAGAGGGAGGGCCTCCTACAATGAGCAGTTCTTC | CASSFRGRASYNEQFF
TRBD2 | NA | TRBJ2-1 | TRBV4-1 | TGCGCCAGCAGCCTCGGGACTAGCGGACGTAATGAGCAGTTCTTC | CASSLGTSGRNEQFF